The 21 T cell receptor beta chains in this list originate from one sample, sequenced in a study of a mutant IDH1 vaccine in newly diagnosed glioma (dated by TCRdb to about 2021). To prepare the library, the immunoSEQ multiplex PCR assay was applied. TCRdb holds this immuneACCESS table with in-frame rearrangements only. Some clones are missing; in checked studies, unresolved V genes explain under half, and the rest has no known cause. Present in this sample are 65,000 to 85,000 clones, 70% to 90% of which were seen just once. The top ten clones comprise 2% to 2.5% of the sample. Explained via the paper, the time point label denotes: week 35, safety follow-up. Each vaccine dose, consisting of 300 ug of a 20-mer mutant IDH1 peptide in Montanide, was administered subcutaneously with topical imiquimod. These receptors are not linked to any known antigen. The sample consisted of PBMCs, taken from a glioma patient whose treatment included an IDH1 peptide vaccine. These receptor sequences come from a man aged 30 to 45 with glioma.

This chain connects TRBV29-1 to TRBJ2-3, with D possibly TRBD1 on 7 matching bases. The length of the CDR3 is 12 residues. Trimming pared 4 bases from V and 5 bases from J, leaving 10 bases between. The germline CDR1 and CDR2 sequences are SQVTM and ANQGSEA. CDR3 residues: CSVARGEDTQYF. In nucleotides, the CDR3 is TGCAGCGTTGCCAGGGGGGAAGATACGCAGTATTTT.

The V call is TRBV28, the J call TRBJ2-7, with TRBD2 identical over 11 bases. CDR1 is MDHEN and CDR2 is SYDVKM in the germline V gene. V lost 5 bases, J lost 4 bases, and 10 bases stayed unmatched. The CDR3 has 16 amino acids. CDR3 in DNA: TGTGCCAGCAGTATATTGACGGGGACTAGCGGTTACGAGCAGTACTTC. Its protein is CASSILTGTSGYEQYF.

The CDR3 DNA is TGTGCCAGTAGTGAGCAGGGATTCAACGAGCAGTACTTC. This gives the protein CASSEQGFNEQYF. The rearrangement joins TRBV19 to TRBJ2-7; D is perhaps TRBD1 (5 bases). Germline assignment: CDR1 LNHDA and CDR2 SQIVND (reference sequence). V was shortened by 5 bases and J by 5 bases, with 13 bases between the two germline ends. This CDR3 region has 13 residues.

This rearrangement joins TRBV19 to TRBJ1-1, with 7 nucleotides matching TRBD1. After removal of 5 bases from V and 7 bases from J, the junction contained 7 bases not matched to a gene. From germline, CDR1 is LNHDA and CDR2 SQIVND (reference sequence). There are 13 residues in the CDR3. In DNA form, the CDR3 reads TGTGCCAGTAGTTCCCGCGCAGGGGGTGAAGCTTTCTTT. It encodes CASSSRAGGEAFF.

The chain combines TRBV11-2 with TRBJ1-5; no reliable D call. Germline values: CDR1 SGHAT, CDR2 FQNNGV. There are 13 residues in the CDR3. V lost 0 bases, J lost 5 bases, and 5 bases lay in between. CDR3 in DNA: TGTGCCAGCAGCTTAGAAAGCCATCAGCCCCAGCATTTT. This sequence encodes CASSLESHQPQHF.

The chain couples TRBV28 to TRBJ2-7; TRBD2 matches 12 bases. Germline V gene data show CDR1 as MDHEN and CDR2 as SYDVKM. The CDR3 spans 14 residues. Unmatched junction bases numbered 5, after V lost 5 bases and J lost 6 bases. CDR3 sequence reads: CASSRGLAGSEQYF. DNA for the CDR3: TGTGCCAGCAGTCGCGGACTAGCGGGATCCGAGCAGTACTTC.

The chain joins TRBV7-2 to TRBJ2-7; 7 positions match TRBD1. Germline V gives CDR1 SGHTA, CDR2 FQGNSA. CDR3 length: 13 residues. V lost 1 base and J lost 3; bases outside the gene matches: 0. The CDR3 DNA sequence: TGTGCCAGCAGCTTAGACAGGGGCTACGAGCAGTACTTC. It is translated as CASSLDRGYEQYF.

The chain joins TRBV5-1 to TRBJ2-3; 11 bases are shared with TRBD2. The V gene's germline CDR1 is SGHRS and CDR2 YFSETQ. J lost 6 bases, V lost 3 bases, and 6 bases had no gene match. The CDR3 contains 15 residues. The CDR3 loop is CASSSTSGITDTQYF. DNA of the CDR3: TGCGCCAGCAGCTCGACTAGCGGGATTACTGATACGCAGTATTTT.

The CDR3 sequence is CASRDRGRDEKLFF. As DNA, the CDR3 is TGTGCCAGCAGAGACAGGGGGCGTGATGAAAAACTGTTTTTT. V and J are TRBV6-6 and TRBJ1-4; TRBD1 aligns across 10 bases. The germline V gene encodes CDR1 MNHNY and CDR2 SVGAGI (reference sequence). Trimming removed 6 bases from V and 6 bases from J; junction bases left unmatched: 4. The CDR3 extends over 14 amino acids.

This clone has a single count. The rearrangement links TRBV27 to TRBJ1-2, with D maybe TRBD1 (6 bases). The germline V gene encodes CDR1 MNHEY and CDR2 SMNVEV (reference sequence). V was cut by 5 bases and J by 4 bases, with 17 bases left in between. The CDR3 is made up of 15 amino acids. The CDR3 nucleotides read TGTGCCAGCAGTCCCCTCCCACAGGGAACCTATGGCTACACCTTC. Its protein is CASSPLPQGTYGYTF.

The chain employs TRBV7-3 and TRBJ1-1; a weak D match, TRBD1 (5 bases). Germline lookup yields CDR1 SGHTA and CDR2 FQGTGA. The CDR3 runs to 13 residues. Trimming cost V 5 bases and J 5 bases, with 12 bases left between them. The DNA of the CDR3 is TGTGCCAGCAGCCCGGGACCGGGGACTGAAGCTTTCTTT. Amino acid sequence: CASSPGPGTEAFF.

This clone was seen once. The CDR3 region is CAIIQANSPLHF. The CDR3 coding sequence is TGTGCCATCATACAGGCCAATTCACCCCTCCACTTT. The rearrangement joins TRBV10-3 to TRBJ1-6; perhaps TRBD1 as D (5 bases). Trimming left V 7 bases short and J 7 bases short, with 8 bases between. The CDR3 has 12 amino acids. CDR1 is ENHRY, CDR2 SYGVKD, per germline.

The rearrangement joins TRBV7-2 to TRBJ2-5, with D tentatively TRBD2 (5 bases). The CDR3 runs to 13 residues. V was shortened by 1 base and J by 7 bases, with 10 bases between the two germline ends. CDR1 is SGHTA and CDR2 is FQGNSA in the germline V gene. The CDR3 DNA reads as TGTGCCAGCAGCTTAGGCGGACGGGGGACCCAGTACTTC. Residues: CASSLGGRGTQYF.

V gene TRBV6-4 combines with J gene TRBJ2-7, with TRBD1 matching 8 bases. This CDR3 contains 15 residues. Germline CDR1 reads MRHNA; CDR2 reads SNTAGT. V lost 2 bases, J lost 2 bases, and 5 bases stayed unmatched. The CDR3 spells CASSDLDRAPYEQYF. CDR3 sequence (DNA): TGTGCCAGCAGTGACCTGGACAGGGCGCCCTACGAGCAGTACTTC.

This clone was seen only once. The CDR3 protein is CASSQDWDSLNTEAFF. CDR3 sequence (DNA): TGCGCCAGCAGCCAAGATTGGGACAGTTTGAACACTGAAGCTTTCTTT. This chain uses TRBV4-1 with TRBJ1-1, with 7 bases aligning to TRBD1. J gave up 0 bases and V 0 bases, and 4 bases lay outside the gene matches. This CDR3 region has 16 residues. Germline CDR1 reads MGHRA; CDR2 reads YSYEKL.

Only a few counts were recorded for this clone. The chain recombines TRBV28 with TRBJ1-4; D possibly corresponds to TRBD1 (5 bases). The CDR3 runs 15 residues. Germline assignment: CDR1 MDHEN and CDR2 SYDVKM. The ends were cut back, 5 bases at V and 7 bases at J, with 17 bases in the middle. The CDR3 coding sequence is TGTGCCAGCAGTCCCGACAGTCTAATAGGTGAAAAACTGTTTTTT. The encoded protein is CASSPDSLIGEKLFF.

The table lists this clone with a count of one. This chain uses TRBV6-5 with TRBJ2-7; a weak D match, TRBD1 (6 bases). Between the trimmed V and J ends, which lost 7 bases and 4 bases, there was a span of 14 bases. Germline CDR1 reads MNHEY; CDR2 reads SVGAGI. The CDR3 extends over 13 amino acids. CDR3 amino acids: CASNQGSAYEQYF. CDR3 sequence (DNA): TGTGCCAGCAACCAGGGGAGTGCGTACGAGCAGTACTTC.

CDR3 residues: CASSLASVAGNTIYF. The CDR3 DNA sequence: TGTGCCAGCAGCTTGGCCTCGGTGGCCGGAAACACCATATATTTT. This sequence joins TRBV5-5 and TRBJ1-3, with D uncertain. The V end was cut by 0 bases, the J end by 4 bases, with 11 bases between. Germline V gene data show CDR1 as SGHKS and CDR2 as YYEKEE (reference sequence). The CDR3 is made up of 15 amino acids.

V and J are TRBV5-1 and TRBJ2-7, with D perhaps TRBD1 or TRBD2 (5 bases each). The V gene's germline CDR1 is SGHRS and CDR2 YFSETQ. This CDR3 region has 15 residues. The V end was cut by 3 bases, the J end by 3 bases, with 16 bases between. The CDR3 is CASSSDGTSFYEQYF. CDR3 nucleotide sequence: TGCGCCAGCAGCTCGGACGGGACCAGTTTCTACGAGCAGTACTTC.

The chain combines TRBV19 with TRBJ2-2, with TRBD1 identical over 9 bases. The CDR3 is made up of 17 amino acids. V trimming: 6 bases; J trimming: 5 bases; junction bases outside the gene matches: 13. Germline values: CDR1 LNHDA, CDR2 SQIVND (reference sequence). DNA of the CDR3: TGTGCCAGTAGAGACGGGACAGGGAGAATTGGGACCGGGGAGCTGTTTTTT. This codes for CASRDGTGRIGTGELFF.

The rearrangement joins TRBV4-1 to TRBJ2-3; no reliable D call. Germline CDR1 reads MGHRA; CDR2 reads YSYEKL. With 1 base removed from V and 1 base from J, the gap between germline ends came to 6 bases. The length of the CDR3 is 14 residues. The CDR3 is CASSQGWGTDTQYF. In DNA form, the CDR3 reads TGCGCCAGCAGCCAAGGGTGGGGCACAGATACGCAGTATTTT.